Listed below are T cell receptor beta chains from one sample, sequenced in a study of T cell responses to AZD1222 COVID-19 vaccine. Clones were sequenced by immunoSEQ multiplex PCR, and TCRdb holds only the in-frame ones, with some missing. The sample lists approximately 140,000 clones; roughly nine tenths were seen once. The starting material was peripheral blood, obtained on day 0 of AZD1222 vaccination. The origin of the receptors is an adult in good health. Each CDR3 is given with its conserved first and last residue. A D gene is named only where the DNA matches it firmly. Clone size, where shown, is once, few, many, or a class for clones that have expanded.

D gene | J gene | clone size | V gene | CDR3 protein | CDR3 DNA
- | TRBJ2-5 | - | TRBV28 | CASSLQGGGTQYF | TGTGCCAGCAGTTTACAGGGCGGAGGGACCCAGTACTTC
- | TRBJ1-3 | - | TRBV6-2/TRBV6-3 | CASSWAQRSSGNTIYF | TGTGCCAGCAGTTGGGCCCAAAGGAGCTCTGGAAACACCATATATTTT
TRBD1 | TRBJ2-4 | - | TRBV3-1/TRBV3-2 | CASSPSGTENIQYF | TGTGCCAGCAGCCCTTCCGGGACAGAAAACATTCAGTACTTC
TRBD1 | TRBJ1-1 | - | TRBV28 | CASSPGQGWHTEAFF | TGTGCCAGCAGTCCGGGACAGGGGTGGCACACTGAAGCTTTCTTT
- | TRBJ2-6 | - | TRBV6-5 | CASRRVSGANVLTF | TGTGCCAGCAGAAGGGTATCTGGGGCCAACGTCCTGACTTTC
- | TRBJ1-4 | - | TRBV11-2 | CASSNRPDPNEKLFF | TGTGCCAGCAGCAATCGACCAGACCCAAATGAAAAACTGTTTTTT
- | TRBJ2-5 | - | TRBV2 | CASSGSAHEYF | TGTGCCAGCAGTGGGTCGGCACATGAGTACTTC
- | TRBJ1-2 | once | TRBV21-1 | CASSTSRDRTNNYGYTF | TGTGCCAGCAGCACGTCCCGGGACAGGACCAATAACTATGGCTACACCTTC
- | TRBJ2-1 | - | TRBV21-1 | CASSKRRQGINEQFF | TGTGCCAGCAGCAAAAGACGACAGGGGATTAATGAGCAGTTCTTC
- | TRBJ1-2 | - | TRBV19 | CASRQGQGYTF | TGTGCCAGTAGGCAGGGCCAAGGCTACACCTTC
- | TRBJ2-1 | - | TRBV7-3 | CASSPPSGEQFF | TGTGCCAGCAGCCCCCCGAGCGGTGAGCAGTTCTTC
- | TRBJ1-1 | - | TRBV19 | CASSIVGVGGYGAEAFF | TGTGCCAGTAGTATTGTCGGGGTAGGGGGTTATGGAGCTGAAGCTTTCTTT
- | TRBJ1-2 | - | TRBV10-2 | CASSAGGPNGYTF | TGCGCCAGCAGTGCTGGGGGCCCAAATGGCTACACCTTC
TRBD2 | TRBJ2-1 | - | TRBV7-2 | CASSLALAGTSGGFEQFF | TGTGCCAGCAGCTTAGCGCTTGCCGGGACTAGCGGGGGGTTTGAGCAGTTCTTC
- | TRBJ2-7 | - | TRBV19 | CASSINTGPGYEQYF | TGTGCCAGTAGTATTAACACGGGGCCGGGGTACGAGCAGTACTTC
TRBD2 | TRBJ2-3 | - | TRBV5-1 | CASSLVTSGTTDTQYF | TGCGCCAGCAGCTTGGTTACTAGCGGGACCACAGATACGCAGTATTTT
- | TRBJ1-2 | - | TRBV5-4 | CASSLPSAARFYGYTF | TGTGCCAGCAGCTTGCCCTCAGCAGCGAGATTCTATGGCTACACCTTC
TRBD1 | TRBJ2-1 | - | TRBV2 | CASSPTGQVPNEQFF | TGTGCCAGCAGTCCAACGGGACAGGTACCGAATGAGCAGTTCTTC
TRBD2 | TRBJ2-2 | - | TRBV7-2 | CASSLAQAGGTGELFF | TGTGCCAGCAGCTTAGCGCAAGCGGGAGGGACCGGGGAGCTGTTTTTT
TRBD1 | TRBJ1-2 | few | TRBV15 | CATSMTGEGWNGYTF | TGTGCCACCAGCATGACAGGGGAAGGGTGGAATGGCTACACCTTC
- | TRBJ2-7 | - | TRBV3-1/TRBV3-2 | CASSQTDYEQYF | TGTGCCAGCAGCCAAACGGACTACGAGCAGTACTTC
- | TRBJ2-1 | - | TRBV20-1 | CSARDLNEQFF | TGCAGTGCTAGAGATCTAAATGAGCAGTTCTTC
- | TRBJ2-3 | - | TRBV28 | CASSFGSGKVQGTQYF | TGTGCCAGCAGTTTTGGTTCGGGAAAGGTTCAGGGTACGCAGTATTTT
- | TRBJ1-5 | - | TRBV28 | CASSRQVNQPQHF | TGTGCCAGCAGTCGTCAGGTGAATCAGCCCCAGCATTTT
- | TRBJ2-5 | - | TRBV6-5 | CASSQGGVIPETQYF | TGTGCCAGCAGCCAAGGGGGAGTAATCCCAGAGACCCAGTACTTC
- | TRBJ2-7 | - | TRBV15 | CATSSTSPDFHYEQYF | TGTGCCACCAGCAGTACTAGCCCAGACTTTCACTACGAGCAGTACTTC
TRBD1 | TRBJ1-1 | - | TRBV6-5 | CASSPRQGRFTEAFF | TGTGCCAGCAGTCCTCGACAGGGGCGCTTCACTGAAGCTTTCTTT
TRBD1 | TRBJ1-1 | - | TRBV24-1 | CATSGTGQGDTEAFF | TGTGCCACCAGTGGCACTGGACAGGGAGACACTGAAGCTTTCTTT
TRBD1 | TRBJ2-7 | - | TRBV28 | CASSLRARGTGPYF | TGTGCCAGCAGTTTACGCGCCCGTGGGACAGGCCCTTACTTC
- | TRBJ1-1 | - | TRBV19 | CASQSENTEAFF | TGTGCCTCCCAATCCGAGAACACTGAAGCTTTCTTT
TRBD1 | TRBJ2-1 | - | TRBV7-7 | CASSSGQGRNEQFF | TGTGCCAGCAGCTCAGGACAGGGCCGAAATGAGCAGTTCTTC
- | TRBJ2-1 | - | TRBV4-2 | CASSQDGKGEVEQFF | TGTGCCAGCAGCCAAGATGGAAAGGGGGAGGTAGAGCAGTTCTTC
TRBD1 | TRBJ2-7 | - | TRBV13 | CASSSDRGEQYF | TGTGCCAGCAGCTCGGACAGGGGCGAGCAGTACTTC
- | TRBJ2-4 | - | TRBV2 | CASSETELAKNIQYF | TGTGCCAGCAGTGAAACAGAACTAGCCAAAAACATTCAGTACTTC
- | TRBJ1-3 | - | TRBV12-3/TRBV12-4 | CASSFGRVLYF | TGTGCCAGCAGTTTCGGTAGGGTCCTATATTTT
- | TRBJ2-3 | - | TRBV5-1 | CASTHGQGTDTQYF | TGCGCCAGCACCCACGGCCAGGGTACAGATACGCAGTATTTT
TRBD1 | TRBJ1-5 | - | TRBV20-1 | CSASRGGSNQPQHF | TGCAGTGCTAGTCGAGGGGGCAGCAATCAGCCCCAGCATTTT
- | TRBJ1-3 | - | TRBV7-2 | CASSLVAGWGNTIYF | TGTGCCAGCAGCTTAGTTGCGGGGTGGGGAAACACCATATATTTT
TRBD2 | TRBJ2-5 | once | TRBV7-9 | CASSLEGLAGVWETQYF | TGTGCCAGCAGCTTAGAGGGACTAGCGGGAGTTTGGGAGACCCAGTACTTC
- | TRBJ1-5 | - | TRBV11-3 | CASSRGGGDQPQHF | TGTGCCAGCAGCCGAGGGGGTGGCGATCAGCCCCAGCATTTT
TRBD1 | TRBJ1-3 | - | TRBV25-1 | CASRDRGTGNTIYF | TGTGCCAGCAGAGACAGGGGTACTGGAAACACCATATATTTT
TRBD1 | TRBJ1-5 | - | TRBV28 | CASSLLTGGSNQPQHF | TGTGCCAGCAGTTTATTGACAGGGGGAAGCAATCAGCCCCAGCATTTT